The rows below give T cell receptor beta chains drawn from one sample of a study of blood T cells in healthy people across ages. TCRdb reprocessed the 5' RACE reads with MiXCR, giving one entry per CDR3 protein. The repertoire has about 510,000 distinct CDR3 sequences, 25% to 35% of them found once; the top ten carry approximately 3.3%. These data are also associated with another study on T cells of mothers and their children.

The sequenced sample consisted of blood. The receptor source for this set is a boy younger than 10 in good health. The CDR3 runs from the conserved cysteine through the conserved F or W. The D gene is left open where the match is weak. A row's size may be missing; if present it is once, few, many or a size class.

V gene,clone size,J gene,D gene,CDR3 protein,CDR3 DNA
TRBV9,.,TRBJ2-3,.,CASSDRESSDTQYF,TGTGCCAGCAGCGACAGGGAATCTTCAGATACGCAGTATTTT
TRBV13,.,TRBJ1-4,.,CASSFDSSPGKLFF,TGTGCCAGCAGCTTTGACTCGTCCCCGGGAAAACTGTTTTTT
TRBV10-3,few,TRBJ2-2,TRBD1,CAISTGTGDQEDTGELFF,TGTGCCATCAGCACCGGGACAGGGGATCAAGAAGACACCGGGGAGCTGTTTTTT
TRBV5-1,few,TRBJ1-4,.,CASSKQLANEKLFF,TGCGCCAGCAGCAAACAGTTGGCTAATGAAAAACTGTTTTTT
TRBV7-8,.,TRBJ2-5,.,CASSIERTQYF,TGTGCCAGCAGCATAGAACGAACCCAGTACTTC
TRBV6-4,.,TRBJ1-1,.,CASSVNGDTEAFF,TGTGCCAGCAGTGTGAATGGAGACACTGAAGCTTTCTTT
TRBV11-2,.,TRBJ2-3,.,CASSLDQYTQYF,TGTGCCAGCAGCTTAGATCAATATACGCAGTATTTT
TRBV20-1,few,TRBJ2-3,TRBD1,CSADRGQSTDTQYF,TGCAGTGCAGACCGGGGACAGAGCACAGATACGCAGTATTTT
TRBV5-6,few,TRBJ1-4,.,CASSPNPRAGEKLFF,TGTGCCAGCAGCCCAAACCCCAGGGCGGGAGAAAAACTGTTTTTT
TRBV7-9,.,TRBJ2-5,.,CASSLDRGGGETQYF,TGTGCCAGCAGCCTAGACAGGGGAGGGGGAGAGACCCAGTACTTC
TRBV5-1,few,TRBJ2-1,TRBD2,CASSLGTSGGDAQFF,TGCGCCAGCAGCCTCGGGACTAGCGGGGGGGATGCGCAGTTCTTC
TRBV29-1,.,TRBJ1-1,.,CSVEDQGLNTEAFF,TGCAGCGTTGAAGATCAGGGGCTGAACACTGAAGCTTTCTTT
TRBV12-3/TRBV12-4,many,TRBJ2-1,.,CASSGSFYNEQFF,TGTGCCAGCAGCGGATCGTTCTACAATGAGCAGTTCTTC
TRBV7-9,few,TRBJ1-3,TRBD1,CASSLARTGSGNTIYF,TGTGCCAGCAGCTTAGCCAGGACAGGCTCTGGAAACACCATATATTTT
TRBV11-2,.,TRBJ2-7,.,CASSLEATSSYEQYF,TGTGCCAGCAGCTTAGAGGCGACCTCTTCCTACGAGCAGTACTTC
TRBV20-1,few,TRBJ2-5,TRBD2,CSASPTGGQETQYF,TGCAGCGCTAGTCCCACGGGGGGACAAGAGACCCAGTACTTC
TRBV11-2,.,TRBJ1-1,.,CASSLYTGTEAFF,TGTGCCAGCAGCCTATATACGGGGACTGAAGCTTTCTTT
TRBV14,few,TRBJ2-5,.,CASSPTNWYRERETQYF,TGTGCCAGCAGCCCTACCAATTGGTACAGGGAAAGGGAGACCCAGTACTTC
TRBV10-3,once,TRBJ2-1,.,CAISRGPGWRASYNEQFF,TGTGCCATCAGCCGGGGGCCTGGTTGGCGGGCCTCCTACAATGAGCAGTTCTTC
TRBV24-1,.,TRBJ2-1,TRBD2,CRPGLPGGEQFF,TGCAGGCCGGGACTACCGGGAGGTGAGCAGTTCTTC
TRBV7-8,.,TRBJ2-3,TRBD2,CASSSRTSGSGDTQYF,TGTGCCAGCAGCTCGAGGACTAGCGGGAGTGGAGATACGCAGTATTTT
TRBV5-1,.,TRBJ1-2,TRBD1,CASADRGHGYTF,TGCGCCAGCGCTGACAGGGGCCATGGCTACACCTTC
TRBV7-9,.,TRBJ2-2,.,CVSSSANTGELFF,TGTGTCAGCAGCAGCGCGAACACCGGGGAGCTGTTTTTT
TRBV29-1,few,TRBJ2-5,TRBD2,CSVVRTGGAETQYF,TGCAGCGTTGTCCGAACGGGGGGGGCGGAGACCCAGTACTTC
TRBV9,.,TRBJ2-5,TRBD2,CASSAVAGVSETQYF,TGTGCCAGCAGCGCGGTAGCGGGAGTGTCGGAGACCCAGTACTTC
TRBV7-2,few,TRBJ1-2,TRBD1,CASSLGRGRDYGYTF,TGTGCCAGCAGCTTAGGAAGGGGGCGAGACTATGGCTACACCTTC
TRBV2,many,TRBJ2-2,TRBD2,CAGRSGITGELFF,TGTGCCGGACGGAGCGGGATCACCGGGGAGCTGTTTTTT
TRBV9,.,TRBJ2-7,.,CASRDGVSGEQYF,TGTGCCAGCAGAGACGGGGTCTCAGGCGAGCAGTACTTC
TRBV12-3/TRBV12-4,.,TRBJ2-2,TRBD1,CASSGQGMTGELFF,TGTGCCAGCAGCGGACAGGGTATGACCGGGGAGCTGTTTTTT
TRBV5-1,.,TRBJ2-6,.,CASSSEALSGANVLTF,TGCGCCAGCAGCTCGGAAGCCCTCTCTGGGGCCAACGTCCTGACTTTC
TRBV5-1,.,TRBJ1-1,TRBD1,CASSPGDRANTEAFF,TGCGCCAGCAGCCCGGGGGACAGGGCGAACACTGAAGCTTTCTTT
TRBV15,few,TRBJ2-1,.,CATRDSNNEQFF,TGTGCCACCAGGGACAGTAACAATGAGCAGTTCTTC
TRBV7-2,few,TRBJ2-1,TRBD2,CASSLGGPGREQFF,TGTGCCAGCAGCTTAGGGGGACCCGGGAGGGAGCAGTTCTTC
TRBV29-1,.,TRBJ2-5,TRBD1,CSAGTGGGQETQYF,TGCAGCGCCGGGACAGGGGGCGGGCAAGAGACCCAGTACTTC
TRBV10-1,few,TRBJ2-5,.,CASSETIQGDGEAQYF,TGCGCCAGCAGTGAGACAATCCAGGGTGACGGGGAGGCCCAGTACTTC
TRBV12-3/TRBV12-4,.,TRBJ1-4,.,CASSLTGVISELFF,TGTGCCAGCAGTTTAACTGGAGTGATTTCGGAACTGTTTTTT
TRBV10-3,.,TRBJ2-2,.,CATGPNWNEKLFF,TGTGCCACCGGACCAAACTGGAACGAGAAGCTGTTTTTT
TRBV3-1,.,TRBJ2-6,TRBD1,CASGQVDRITISGANVLTF,TGTGCCAGCGGCCAAGTGGACAGGATAACTATCTCTGGGGCCAACGTCCTGACTTTC
TRBV12-3/TRBV12-4,.,TRBJ2-1,.,CPSSFYRVHEQFF,TGTCCCAGCAGTTTCTACAGGGTACATGAGCAGTTCTTC
TRBV24-1,.,TRBJ2-7,.,CATSTLCHEQYF,TGTGCCACCTCGACACTCTGCCACGAGCAGTACTTC
TRBV13,.,TRBJ2-1,.,CASSWRGNNYNEQFF,TGTGCCAGCAGCTGGAGGGGGAACAACTACAATGAGCAGTTCTTC
TRBV5-1,.,TRBJ1-4,TRBD1,CASSLGAGGIEKLFF,TGCGCCAGCAGCTTGGGGGCAGGGGGCATTGAAAAACTGTTTTTT
TRBV12-3/TRBV12-4,few,TRBJ2-1,TRBD2,CASSSGTSEYNEQFF,TGTGCCAGCAGTTCCGGGACTAGCGAGTACAATGAGCAGTTCTTC
TRBV10-3,few,TRBJ2-3,.,CAISPGRTDTQYF,TGTGCCATCAGCCCCGGGCGCACAGATACGCAGTATTTT
TRBV10-2,few,TRBJ2-1,TRBD2,CASTSGRVNEQFF,TGCGCCAGCACTAGCGGGAGAGTGAATGAGCAGTTCTTC
TRBV5-1,few,TRBJ1-5,.,CASSLAGRDQPQHF,TGCGCCAGCAGCTTGGCTGGGAGGGATCAGCCCCAGCATTTT